The clone carrying this T cell receptor beta chain was detected only a few times. Germline V gives CDR1 GTSNPN, CDR2 SVGIG (reference sequence). The CDR3 has 15 residues. V gave up 0 bases and J gave up 7 bases, with 16 bases separating them. This sample is part of a study of blood T cell repertoires in COVID-19. On the study more broadly: Samples representing acute and convalescent COVID-19 were sourced from the United States, Italy and Spain. PBMCs, B-cell-depleted T cells, or T cells provided the cDNA or gDNA that made up the material.

Original processing methods: Amplifying reference gene primers gave estimates of nucleated cell counts. Profiling relied on immunoSEQ multiplex PCR, and the TCRdb table lists in-frame clones only, not all of them. D and trimming were read from the DNA, whereas the V and J calls and clone size are those reported in that table. The sample includes roughly 200,000 clones, around 83% of them seen just once. The sequence came from a woman aged 80 or over with acute or convalescent COVID-19. This chain uses TRBV30 with TRBJ1-5; D is possibly TRBD1 (5 bases). The sample comprised peripheral blood. CDR3 sequence: CAWSVGGAGGQPQHF. In nucleotides, the CDR3 is TGTGCCTGGAGTGTCGGAGGGGCGGGTGGACAGCCCCAGCATTTT.